The present T cell receptor beta chain was sequenced within a study of T cells in Graves' hyperthyroidism and ophthalmopathy. The V and J ends lost 4 bases and 1 base respectively, with 10 bases between them. This CDR3 contains 13 residues. Germline CDR1 is DFQATT and CDR2 is SNEGSKA (reference sequence). Researchers took RNA transcripts and amplified the TCR beta CDR3 regions from them. The primer set for the first-round RT-PCR of the TCR CDR3 was HTBI. TCRdb passed the multiplex PCR reads through MiXCR, listing each CDR3 protein once. This sample carries hundreds of thousands of distinct CDR3 sequences, about 45% of them seen once, and the ten largest clones take roughly 8.2%. This clonotype has just a few counts. Used for diagnoses were clinical symptoms, serum thyroxine and TRAb, thyroid ultrasound and orbital computed tomography.

Sequences were obtained from peripheral blood or thyroid tissue (not recorded which). This chain links TRBV20-1 with TRBJ1-1, with no clear D. This sequence originates from a woman younger than 35 with Graves' hyperthyroidism. The CDR3 nucleotides read TGCAGTGCTAAACTCCAGGCGAACACTGAAGCTTTCTTT. Protein: CSAKLQANTEAFF.